Presented here are 14 T cell receptor beta chains from one specimen sequenced in a study of cytomegalovirus exposure and HLA in healthy donors. Primers for the PCR totalled 60 Vbeta and 13 Jbeta. TCRdb's copy holds only in-frame clones and misses some; the assay was immunoSEQ multiplex PCR. The data contain 72,000 or so clones, around 79% of them singletons. Input material: PBMCs. The receptor source for this set is a woman in her thirties in good health and CMV-seropositive.

This CDR3 is CASSFDRGGLFF. The CDR3 nucleotides read TGTGCCAGCAGCTTTGATAGGGGAGGTCTGTTCTTC. The rearrangement links TRBV7-2 to TRBJ2-1; a possible D gene is TRBD2 (6 bases). The V gene lost 3 bases and the J gene lost 15 bases, with 15 bases spanning the gap. Per the germline V gene, CDR1 is SGHTA and CDR2 is FQGNSA. There are 12 residues in the CDR3. Complete variable domain (other parts from reference TRBV7-2 and TRBJ2-1): GAGVSQSPSNKVTEKGKDVELRCDPISGHTALYWYRQSLGQGLEFLIYFQGNSAPDKSGLPSDRFSAERTGGSVSTLTIQRTQQEDSAVYLCASSFDRGGLFFGPGTRLTVL.

CDR3 DNA sequence: TGTGCCAGCAGCTCGGTTACGAACACTGAAGCTTTCTTT. Its translation is CASSSVTNTEAFF. This chain uses TRBV5-4 with TRBJ1-1; D uncertain. The CDR3 extends over 13 amino acids. The V gene lost 3 bases and the J gene lost 1 base, with 7 bases spanning the gap. CDR1 SGHNT and CDR2 YYREEE come from the germline V gene (reference sequence).

This clone was seen more than once but under ten times. The J gene is TRBJ2-5, the V gene TRBV5-1; TRBD1 agrees at 7 bases. CDR1 and CDR2 (germline): SGHRS, YFSETQ. Unmatched junction bases numbered 3, after V lost 0 bases and J lost 1 base. The CDR3 is 15 residues long. Written as DNA, the CDR3 is TGCGCCAGCAGCTTGGTGGGACAGAGCCAAGAGACCCAGTACTTC. It yields the protein CASSLVGQSQETQYF.

V is TRBV9 and J is TRBJ2-3; 8 bases are a match to TRBD2. V dropped 0 bases and J dropped 4; count of bases not matched to a gene: 4. This CDR3 is built from 15 residues. Germline values: CDR1 SGDLS, CDR2 YYNGEE. The CDR3 loop is CASSVGPAGADTQYF. The CDR3 region has the DNA TGTGCCAGCAGCGTAGGCCCAGCGGGAGCAGATACGCAGTATTTT.

This chain uses TRBV28 with TRBJ2-7; TRBD2 aligns across 12 bases. The V and J ends lost 5 bases and 4 bases, in that order; junction bases with no gene match: 12. This CDR3 is 17 amino acids long. Looked up from germline, CDR1 is MDHEN and CDR2 is SYDVKM. In nucleotides, the CDR3 is TGTGCCAGCAGTCTAGCGGGAGGGCCCTCTTTTGGTTACGAGCAGTACTTC. As protein: CASSLAGGPSFGYEQYF.

The chain combines TRBV30 with TRBJ1-6, with no clear D. Germline CDR1 is GTSNPN and CDR2 is SVGIG (reference sequence). V dropped 0 bases and J dropped 12 bases, with 12 bases sitting between them. This CDR3 is 13 amino acids long. CDR3 protein: CAWSVSGWGPLHF. Written as DNA, the CDR3 is TGTGCCTGGAGTGTTAGCGGATGGGGACCCCTCCACTTT.

Only a few counts were recorded for this clone. This chain connects TRBV30 to TRBJ1-5; D is unclear. CDR1 GTSNPN and CDR2 SVGIG come from the germline V gene (reference sequence). The CDR3 sequence is 13 residues long. V was trimmed by 2 bases and J by 5 bases, leaving 10 bases between them. The CDR3 sequence is CAWSPYTDQPQHF. The CDR3 DNA sequence: TGTGCCTGGAGTCCATATACGGATCAGCCCCAGCATTTT. Using reference TRBV30 and TRBJ1-5 for the parts outside the CDR3, the full variable domain is SQTIHQWPATLVQPVGSPLSLECTVEGTSNPNLYWYRQAAGRGLQLLFYSVGIGQISSEVPQNLSASRPQDRQFILSSKKLLLSDSGFYLCAWSPYTDQPQHFGDGTRLSIL.

The CDR3 region is CSVEDVNEQFF. CDR3 coding DNA: TGCAGCGTTGAAGATGTAAATGAGCAGTTCTTC. The V and J genes are TRBV29-1 and TRBJ2-1; no clear D gene. The CDR3 sequence is 11 residues long. The V and J ends lost 0 bases and 7 bases respectively, with 4 bases between them. Germline V gene data show CDR1 as SQVTM and CDR2 as ANQGSEA.

The rearrangement joins TRBV7-2 to TRBJ2-1; 8 bases agree with TRBD2. CDR1 is SGHTA, CDR2 FQGNSA, per germline. Losses at the gene ends were 2 bases for V and 2 bases for J; bases not matched to a gene: 5. CDR3 length: 16 amino acids. The CDR3 nucleotides are TGTGCCAGCAGCTTAAGCGGGACTAGTGCCTACAATGAGCAGTTCTTC. Amino acids: CASSLSGTSAYNEQFF.

This chain joins TRBV19 and TRBJ1-5; D unresolved. V was cut by 3 bases and J by 7 bases, with 22 bases left in between. Germline CDR1 reads LNHDA; CDR2 reads SQIVND (reference sequence). This CDR3 is built from 17 residues. The CDR3 here is CASSINRKWSAGQPQHF. CDR3 coding DNA: TGTGCCAGTAGTATCAACCGGAAGTGGTCTGCGGGGCAGCCCCAGCATTTT.

The chain employs TRBV6-4 and TRBJ1-5; no definite D call. This CDR3 spans 14 amino acids. Germline CDR1 reads MRHNA; CDR2 reads SNTAGT. V shed 2 bases and J shed 7 bases, with 12 bases lying between them. The CDR3 loop is CASSDLPGGQPQHF. The DNA of the CDR3 is TGTGCCAGCAGTGACCTCCCCGGAGGGCAGCCCCAGCATTTT.

This sequence joins TRBV28 and TRBJ2-2, with 9 bases identical to TRBD2. The CDR3 is 18 amino acids. CDR1 is MDHEN, CDR2 SYDVKM, per germline. V shed 4 bases and J 2 bases; nucleotides not matched to a gene: 11. The CDR3 protein is CASSSIPFSGSNTGELFF. In DNA form, the CDR3 reads TGTGCCAGCAGTTCCATACCCTTTAGCGGGAGCAACACCGGGGAGCTGTTTTTT.

The chain has TRBV21-1 and TRBJ1-2. TRBV21-1 is a listed pseudogene. The CDR3 totals 17 residues. The CDR3 nucleotides read TGTGCCAGCAGCAAAGCAGGAAGGGAGGATCCTAACTATGGCTACACCTTC. It codes for CASSKAGREDPNYGYTF.

The chain joins TRBV2 to TRBJ2-1, with 7 positions matching TRBD2. The germline CDR1 and CDR2 sequences are SNHLY and FYNNEI. V shed 4 bases, J shed 6 bases, and the junction held 6 bases outside the gene matches. The CDR3 is 14 residues long. CDR3 DNA: TGTGCCAGCAGTGGGACTAGGCAACGCAATGAGCAGTTCTTC. This sequence encodes CASSGTRQRNEQFF.